These T cell receptor beta chains were read from a single sample in a study of spatial heterogeneity in lung cancer. A single record per CDR3 protein comes from TCRdb applying MiXCR to the 5' RACE reads. This sample has some 44,000 distinct CDR3 sequences; roughly 15% occur once, and the top ten carry around 54%. The sequencing here drew on PBMCs, taken at surgery. These receptors all stem from a male donor with early-stage non-small cell lung cancer. Each CDR3 is given with its conserved first and last residue. The order of the fields is J gene, V gene, CDR3 protein.

j_gene: TRBJ2-1; v_gene: TRBV29-1; CDR3aa: CSVEGLANEQFF
j_gene: TRBJ2-7; v_gene: TRBV29-1; CDR3aa: CSVERGFEQYF
j_gene: TRBJ2-1; v_gene: TRBV6-2/TRBV6-3; CDR3aa: CASRGAGGRMYNEQFF
j_gene: TRBJ2-3; v_gene: TRBV9; CDR3aa: CASSPRTKYTQYF
j_gene: TRBJ2-3; v_gene: TRBV5-1; CDR3aa: CASSLGRRGPTDTQYF
j_gene: TRBJ2-3; v_gene: TRBV20-1; CDR3aa: CSAREGVTQYF
j_gene: TRBJ1-2; v_gene: TRBV19; CDR3aa: CASSPRGGTGTIYTF
j_gene: TRBJ2-5; v_gene: TRBV10-3; CDR3aa: CAISPGLAGDGTQYF
j_gene: TRBJ2-7; v_gene: TRBV29-1; CDR3aa: CSVDIGALGYEQYF
j_gene: TRBJ1-4; v_gene: TRBV6-1; CDR3aa: CASRLTPGSSNEKLFF
j_gene: TRBJ1-2; v_gene: TRBV20-1; CDR3aa: CSAAKGSYGYTF
j_gene: TRBJ2-5; v_gene: TRBV20-1; CDR3aa: CSAPEAGEQTQYF
j_gene: TRBJ2-7; v_gene: TRBV12-3/TRBV12-4; CDR3aa: CASSPGTGNPEQYF
j_gene: TRBJ2-7; v_gene: TRBV4-3; CDR3aa: CASSPGPQGSYEQYF